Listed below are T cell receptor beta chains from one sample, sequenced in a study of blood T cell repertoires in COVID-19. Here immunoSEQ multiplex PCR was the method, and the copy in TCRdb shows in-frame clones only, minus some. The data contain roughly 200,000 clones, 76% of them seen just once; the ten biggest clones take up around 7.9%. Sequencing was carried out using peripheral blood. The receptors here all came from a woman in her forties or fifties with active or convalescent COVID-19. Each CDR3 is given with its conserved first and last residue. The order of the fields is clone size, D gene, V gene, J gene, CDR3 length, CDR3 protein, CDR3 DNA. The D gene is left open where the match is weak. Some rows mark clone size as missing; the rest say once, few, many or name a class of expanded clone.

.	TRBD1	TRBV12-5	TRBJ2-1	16	CASGLVADRLYNEQFF	TGTGCTAGTGGTTTGGTAGCGGACAGGCTATACAATGAGCAGTTCTTC
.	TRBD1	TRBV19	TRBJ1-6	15	CASSLHRGQGSPLHF	TGTGCCAGTAGTCTCCACAGGGGGCAAGGTTCACCCCTCCACTTT
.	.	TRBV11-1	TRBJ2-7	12	CASSSRGDEQYF	TGTGCCAGCAGCTCCCGGGGAGATGAGCAGTACTTC
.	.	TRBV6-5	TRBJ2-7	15	CASSFNRQVTYEQYF	TGTGCCAGCAGCTTCAATCGACAGGTAACCTACGAGCAGTACTTC
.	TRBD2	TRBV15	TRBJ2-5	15	CATSDAGGAFETQYF	TGTGCCACCAGTGATGCGGGGGGGGCGTTTGAGACCCAGTACTTC
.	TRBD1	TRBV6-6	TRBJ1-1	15	CASSYTTGLYTEAFF	TGTGCCAGCAGTTACACGACAGGGTTGTACACTGAAGCTTTCTTT
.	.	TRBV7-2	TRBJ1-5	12	CASSLDIQPQHF	TGTGCCAGCAGCTTAGATATCCAGCCCCAGCATTTT
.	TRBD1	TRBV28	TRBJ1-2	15	CASQTPGTGPHGYTF	TGTGCCAGCCAAACCCCCGGGACAGGGCCACACGGCTACACCTTC
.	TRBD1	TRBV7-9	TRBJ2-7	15	CASSASGTGSYEQYF	TGTGCCAGCAGCGCCTCCGGGACAGGATCCTACGAGCAGTACTTC
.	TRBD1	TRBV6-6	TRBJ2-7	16	CASSYSYGQGGYEQYF	TGTGCCAGCAGTTACTCGTATGGACAGGGGGGGTACGAGCAGTACTTC
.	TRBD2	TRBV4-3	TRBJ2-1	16	CASSKWTSGGRNEQFF	TGCGCCAGCAGCAAATGGACTAGCGGGGGGCGTAATGAGCAGTTCTTC
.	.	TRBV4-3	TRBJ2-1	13	CASSPSSRDEQFF	TGCGCCAGCAGCCCCTCCTCCCGGGATGAGCAGTTCTTC
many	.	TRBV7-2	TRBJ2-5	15	CASSLGGREWETQYF	TGTGCCAGCAGCTTAGGCGGACGGGAGTGGGAGACCCAGTACTTC
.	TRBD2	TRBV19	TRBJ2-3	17	CASSTAALAGRTDTQYF	TGTGCCAGTAGTACTGCAGCTCTAGCGGGCCGCACAGATACGCAGTATTTT
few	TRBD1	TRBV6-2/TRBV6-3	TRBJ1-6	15	CASTPRGTGDSPLHF	TGTGCCAGCACCCCACGGGGGACAGGAGATTCACCCCTCCACTTT
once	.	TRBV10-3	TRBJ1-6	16	CAISESTGTQNSPLHF	TGTGCCATCAGTGAGTCGACGGGGACTCAGAATTCACCCCTCCACTTT
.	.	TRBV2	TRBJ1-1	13	CASGGAARAEAFF	TGTGCCAGCGGAGGGGCGGCCAGGGCTGAAGCTTTCTTT
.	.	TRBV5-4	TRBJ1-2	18	CASSLGVGQTTLNYGYTF	TGTGCCAGCAGCTTGGGGGTCGGACAGACTACCTTGAACTATGGCTACACCTTC
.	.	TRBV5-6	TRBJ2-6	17	CASSFEKGLVGANVLTF	TGTGCCAGCAGCTTTGAAAAGGGGCTAGTTGGGGCCAACGTCCTGACTTTC
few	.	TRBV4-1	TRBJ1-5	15	CASSQDGRVNQPQHF	TGCGCCAGCAGCCAAGACGGCAGGGTCAATCAGCCCCAGCATTTT
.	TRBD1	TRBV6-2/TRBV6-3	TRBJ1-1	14	CASSYRTGGTEAFF	TGTGCCAGCAGTTACCGGACAGGGGGCACTGAAGCTTTCTTT
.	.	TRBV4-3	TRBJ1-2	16	CASSQDVLTGPYGYTF	TGCGCCAGCAGCCAAGATGTCCTGACAGGCCCCTATGGCTACACCTTC
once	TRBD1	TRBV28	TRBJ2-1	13	CASNRGGLNEQFF	TGTGCCAGCAATAGAGGGGGCTTGAATGAGCAGTTCTTC
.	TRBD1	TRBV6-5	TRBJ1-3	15	CASSYSQGAGNTIYF	TGTGCCAGCAGTTACTCCCAGGGGGCTGGAAACACCATATATTTT
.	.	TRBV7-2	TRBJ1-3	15	CASSRRRSSGNTIYF	TGTGCCAGCAGCCGCAGACGGAGCTCTGGAAACACCATATATTTT
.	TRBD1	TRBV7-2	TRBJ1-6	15	CASSLTGTGTSPLHF	TGTGCCAGCAGCTTGACCGGGACAGGGACCTCACCCCTCCACTTT
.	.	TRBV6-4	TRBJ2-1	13	CASSEGRDNEQFF	TGTGCCAGCAGTGAGGGCAGGGACAATGAGCAGTTCTTC
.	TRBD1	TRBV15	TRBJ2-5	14	CATSGTGSLETQYF	TGTGCCACCAGCGGGACAGGTAGCTTAGAGACCCAGTACTTC
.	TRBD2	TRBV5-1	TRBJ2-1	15	CASSWTSGREGEQFF	TGCGCCAGCAGCTGGACTAGCGGGAGGGAGGGTGAGCAGTTCTTC
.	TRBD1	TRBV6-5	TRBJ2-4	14	CASSYEGTGGIQYF	TGTGCCAGCAGTTACGAGGGGACAGGGGGCATTCAGTACTTC
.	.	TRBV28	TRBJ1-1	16	CASLRTIVGTDPEAFF	TGTGCCAGCCTTCGGACGATAGTTGGGACTGACCCCGAAGCTTTCTTT
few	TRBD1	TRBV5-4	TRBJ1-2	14	CASSLTGQGGGYTF	TGTGCCAGCAGCTTAACCGGACAGGGAGGGGGCTACACCTTC
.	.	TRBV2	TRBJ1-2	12	CASSELGGGYTF	TGTGCCAGCAGTGAATTGGGGGGAGGCTACACCTTC
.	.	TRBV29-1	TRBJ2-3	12	CSVDGVGNTQYF	TGCAGCGTCGACGGGGTGGGAAATACGCAGTATTTT
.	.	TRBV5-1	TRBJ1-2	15	CASSLGAGGNYGYTF	TGCGCCAGCAGCTTAGGGGCCGGAGGGAACTATGGCTACACCTTC
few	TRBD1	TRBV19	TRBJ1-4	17	CASSRRDRDTTNEKLFF	TGTGCCAGTAGTCGGCGGGACAGAGATACAACTAATGAAAAACTGTTTTTT
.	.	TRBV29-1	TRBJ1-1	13	CSSREYVNTEAFF	TGCAGCTCGCGGGAGTACGTGAACACTGAAGCTTTCTTT
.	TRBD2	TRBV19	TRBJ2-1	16	CASSIVASGSAHEQFF	TGTGCCAGTAGTATAGTAGCTAGCGGGAGCGCCCATGAGCAGTTCTTC
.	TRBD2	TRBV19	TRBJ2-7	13	CAVKGTSSYEQYF	TGTGCCGTTAAGGGGACTAGCAGCTACGAGCAGTACTTC
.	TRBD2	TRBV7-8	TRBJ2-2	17	CASSLERSGRSTGELFF	TGTGCCAGCAGCTTAGAGCGTAGCGGGAGGTCCACCGGGGAGCTGTTTTTT
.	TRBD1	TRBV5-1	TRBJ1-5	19	CASSFLTGHPLSPNQPQHF	TGCGCCAGCAGCTTTTTGACAGGGCATCCCCTCTCCCCCAATCAGCCCCAGCATTTT
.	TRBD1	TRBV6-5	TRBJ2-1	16	CASSYSGTGDDNEQFF	TGTGCCAGCAGTTACTCCGGGACAGGAGATGACAATGAGCAGTTCTTC
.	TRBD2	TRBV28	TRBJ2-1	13	CASSSSGRGQQFF	TGTGCCAGCAGTTCTAGCGGGAGAGGCCAGCAGTTCTTC
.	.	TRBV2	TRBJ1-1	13	CASSVQVATEAFF	TGTGCCAGCAGTGTTCAGGTTGCCACTGAAGCTTTCTTT
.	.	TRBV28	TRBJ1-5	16	CASSLHRMISNQPQHF	TGTGCCAGCAGTTTACACAGGATGATTAGCAATCAGCCCCAGCATTTT
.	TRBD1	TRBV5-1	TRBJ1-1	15	CASSRRDRGNTEAFF	TGCGCCAGCAGCCGGCGGGACAGGGGGAACACTGAAGCTTTCTTT